There are many counts of the clone carrying this T cell receptor (beta chain). The data are from a study of tumor-infiltrating lymphocytes in primary liver carcinoma. Using a constant-region primer together with ProtoScript II reverse transcriptase, TCR beta cDNA was made from 500 to 650 ng of total RNA. Each TCR beta library was derived from three nested multiplex PCR rounds that employed slightly modified ARM-PCR. The first two PCR rounds used TRBV1-TRBV30 forward primers with a C-beta reverse primer, approximately 11 cycles each. TCRdb ran MiXCR on the multiplex PCR reads and lists one entry per CDR3 protein. The top ten hold 10% to 15% of the sample, which has approximately 100,000 distinct CDR3 sequences, about two thirds seen once. V lost 0 bases to trimming and J lost 5 bases, with 7 bases between them. The CDR3 loop spans 13 amino acids. Germline CDR1 reads LGHNA; CDR2 reads YNFKEQ. Total RNA and DNA came together from roughly 20-30 mg of bulk tissue without cell sorting.

The chain recombines TRBV4-2 with TRBJ2-5, with D unclear. The receptor comes from an older woman with primary liver carcinoma and hepatitis B virus infection. What was sequenced was liver tumor tissue from sampling region 2. Documented subset: tumor region T2, inferior pole. The chain's CDR3 is CASSQEDIETQYF. The CDR3 DNA is TGTGCCAGCAGCCAAGAAGATATTGAGACCCAGTACTTC.